The 23 T cell receptor beta chains listed next were all sequenced from one sample in a study of Graves' ophthalmopathy and Graves' hyperthyroidism (dated by TCRdb to 2016 to 2019). Sequencing instrument: Illumina HiSeq 2000. For repertoire sequencing, the TCR beta CDR3 regions were amplified from RNA transcripts. The first round was an RT-PCR using HTBI primers with the Qiagen OneStep RT-PCR kit, and this first round was followed by a second-round multiplex PCR, then size selection and purification. TCRdb ran its own pipeline on the public reads, namely fastp trimming at Q25 and MiXCR clone calling, and kept in-frame beta chains. Records with the same CDR3 protein are collapsed into one entry carrying the most frequent genes and DNA. The sample table holds approximately 37,000 distinct CDR3 sequences, of which over 40% were seen once. Less than 20% of the sample goes to the ten largest clones. The sequenced sample was peripheral blood. These TCRs come from an adult man with Graves' ophthalmopathy.

This clonotype was picked up a small number of times. The genes are TRBV24-1 and TRBJ2-1; D perhaps matches TRBD2 (5 bases). CDR1 is KGHDR and CDR2 is SFDVKD in the germline V gene. V shed 3 bases and J shed 7 bases, with 9 bases lying between them. This CDR3 contains 13 residues. This CDR3 reads CATSDRRRNEQFF. The CDR3 DNA follows: TGTGCCACCAGTGATCGTAGGAGGAATGAGCAGTTCTTC.

This clonotype has ten or more counts. The CDR3 sequence is CASRPTGSYEQYF. CDR3 nucleotides: TGTGCCAGCAGACCAACAGGTTCCTACGAGCAGTACTTC. The chain couples TRBV12-3 or TRBV12-4 to TRBJ2-7, with D possibly matching TRBD1 (5 bases). Trimming took off 6 bases at V and 1 base at J, with 10 bases between the two ends. This CDR3 is built from 13 residues.

The gene calls are TRBV19 and TRBJ1-5; 9 bases line up with TRBD1. Trimming cost V 0 bases and J 11 bases; bases outside gene matches: 8. The germline CDR1 and CDR2 sequences are LNHDA and SQIVND (reference sequence). The CDR3 spans 15 residues. In DNA, the CDR3 is TGTGCCAGTAGTATAGAACGGGACAGGGTAGAGACCCAGCATTTT. Translating it yields CASSIERDRVETQHF.

The chain couples TRBV7-2 to TRBJ2-7, with a possible D match to TRBD1 (5 bases). V lost 4 bases and J 2 bases, leaving 12 bases between the germline ends. CDR3 size: 14 residues. Looked up from germline, CDR1 is SGHTA and CDR2 is FQGNSA. CDR3: CASSSYRPPYEQYF. DNA of the CDR3: TGTGCCAGCAGCTCATACAGGCCGCCCTACGAGCAGTACTTC.

A single count supports this clonotype. The chain links TRBV3-1 to TRBJ2-5; 7 nucleotides align to TRBD2. The CDR3 covers 12 residues. V was pared by 6 bases and J by 3 bases, with 1 base of the junction left unmatched. The V gene's germline CDR1 is LGHDT and CDR2 YNNKEL (reference sequence). The CDR3 sequence: CASSGGEETQYF. For the CDR3, the DNA is TGTGCCAGCAGTGGGGGGGAAGAGACCCAGTACTTC.

This clonotype appeared many times. In DNA form, the CDR3 reads TGTGCCAGCAGCTTAGCCGGAGCAAGGGAGACCCAGTACTTC. Protein: CASSLAGARETQYF. The chain has TRBV7-3 and TRBJ2-5; no clear D. CDR3 length: 14 amino acids. In germline, CDR1 is SGHTA, CDR2 FQGTGA. Trimming took 2 bases from V and 5 from J, leaving 12 bases between them.

The table lists this clonotype with many counts. This chain connects TRBV6-2 or TRBV6-3 to TRBJ1-3; TRBD1 might be the D (5 bases). Between the trimmed V and J ends, which lost 7 bases and 1 base, there was a span of 11 bases. The CDR3 covers 14 residues. CDR1 is MNHEY, CDR2 SVGEGT, per germline. Here the CDR3 reads CASIPDRSGNTIYF. The CDR3 DNA reads as TGTGCCAGCATCCCCGACAGATCTGGAAACACCATATATTTT.

The rearrangement joins TRBV20-1 to TRBJ2-1; D uncertain. CDR3 size: 14 residues. Germline V gene data show CDR1 as DFQATT and CDR2 as SNEGSKA (reference sequence). Deletions cut 6 bases from V and 4 bases from J, with 16 bases between. CDR3 amino acids: CSAPHSSNYNEQFF. CDR3 in DNA: TGCAGTGCCCCGCATTCCTCGAATTACAATGAGCAGTTCTTC.

To note about this clonotype: This may be a read error, as it is one base from a much larger clone. CDR3 in DNA: TGTGCCAGCAGTTACTCAGAGGGTGGGGGCTACACCTTC. The encoded protein is CASSYSEGGGYTF. The V gene is TRBV6-6, the J gene TRBJ1-2; no firm D call. The CDR3 sequence is 13 residues long. V gave up 0 bases and J gave up 8 bases, with 10 bases separating them. CDR1 and CDR2 (germline): MNHNY, SVGAGI (reference sequence).

V is TRBV7-8 and J is TRBJ1-1; 9 nucleotides agree with TRBD1. Germline CDR1 and CDR2: SGHVS and FQNEAQ. The CDR3 is 15 residues long. Trimming removed 6 bases from V and 5 bases from J; junction bases left unmatched: 10. The CDR3 DNA reads TGTGCCAGCAGATCGAGGGGACAGGGTGGAACTGAAGCTTTCTTT. This codes for CASRSRGQGGTEAFF.

In the case of this clonotype: The junction differs from germline at one of its ends, possibly a read error. The rearrangement uses TRBV6-6 and TRBJ1-5; no definite D call. The CDR3 has 14 amino acids. Germline V gene data show CDR1 as MNHNY and CDR2 as SVGAGI (reference sequence). This CDR3 is CASSSSGRIQPHHF. The CDR3 bases are TGTGCCAGCTCCTCTAGCGGGCGCATTCAGCCCCATCATTTT.

This clonotype was observed a few times. The chain combines TRBV29-1 with TRBJ2-3; a weak D match, TRBD2 (6 bases). Germline V gene sequence: CDR1 SQVTM, CDR2 ANQGSEA. Trimming took 4 bases from V and 0 from J, leaving 8 bases between them. The CDR3 has 13 residues. CDR3 sequence: CSVVGGSTDTQYF. In nucleotides, the CDR3 is TGCAGCGTTGTGGGAGGTAGCACAGATACGCAGTATTTT.

This clonotype was detected many times. The chain couples TRBV6-1 to TRBJ1-4; tentatively, D is TRBD1 (6 bases). Per the germline V gene, CDR1 is MNHNS and CDR2 is SASEGT. Between the trimmed V and J ends, which lost 1 base and 8 bases, there was a span of 14 bases. The CDR3 has 15 residues. The CDR3: CASSEEGGAAEKLFF. The CDR3 nucleotides read TGTGCCAGCAGTGAAGAGGGGGGGGCGGCCGAAAAACTGTTTTTT.

This clonotype was seen repeatedly, ten times or more. The J gene is TRBJ2-1, the V gene TRBV9; 7 bases fit TRBD2. Per the germline V gene, CDR1 is SGDLS and CDR2 is YYNGEE. Germline trimming cut 0 bases from V and 12 bases from J; bases unmatched to any gene: 6. The CDR3 contains 13 residues. The CDR3: CASSVDFWEGQFF. The DNA of the CDR3 is TGTGCCAGCAGCGTAGACTTCTGGGAGGGGCAGTTCTTC.

This clonotype was seen only a few times. The V and J genes are TRBV10-3 and TRBJ1-5; no definite D call. Trimming shortened V by 8 bases and J by 1 base, and 3 bases separated the two germline ends. This CDR3 has 11 residues. Germline loops: CDR1 ENHRY, CDR2 SYGVKD. The CDR3 nucleotides are TGTGCCATCGGGAGCAATCAGCCCCAGCATTTT. It specifies CAIGSNQPQHF.

Only a few counts were recorded for this clonotype. The V gene is TRBV29-1, the J gene TRBJ2-1, with D possibly TRBD2 on 5 matching bases. The V gene's germline CDR1 is SQVTM and CDR2 ANQGSEA. This CDR3 is 16 amino acids long. V was shortened by 4 bases and J by 2 bases, with 18 bases between the two germline ends. CDR3 nucleotides: TGCAGCGTTGTTATTAGGCGAGGACTTCCCTACAATGAGCAGTTCTTC. This translates into CSVVIRRGLPYNEQFF.

This clonotype was seen more than once but under ten times. This sequence joins TRBV7-2 and TRBJ1-1, with D possibly being TRBD1 (5 bases). V was trimmed by 4 bases and J by 5 bases, leaving 8 bases between them. The CDR3 is 12 residues long. The germline V gene has CDR1 SGHTA and CDR2 FQGNSA. The CDR3 reads CASSSGGTEAFF. Here the CDR3 DNA reads TGTGCCAGCAGCTCCGGGGGAACTGAAGCTTTCTTT. Looking up the rest from reference TRBV7-2 and TRBJ1-1 gives the full variable domain: GAGVSQSPSNKVTEKGKDVELRCDPISGHTALYWYRQSLGQGLEFLIYFQGNSAPDKSGLPSDRFSAERTGGSVSTLTIQRTQQEDSAVYLCASSSGGTEAFFGQGTRLTVV.

With regard to this clonotype: One end of the junction fails to match germline, which may point to a read error. V is TRBV19 and J is TRBJ1-5; TRBD1 matches at 7 bases. Germline lookup yields CDR1 LNHDA and CDR2 SQIVND (reference sequence). The CDR3 runs to 13 residues. The CDR3 loop is CAGRDRVGQSQHF. The CDR3 DNA sequence: TGTGCCGGTAGAGACAGGGTAGGGCAGTCCCAGCATTTT. The variable domain in full, with the rest retrieved from reference TRBV19 and TRBJ1-5, is DGGITQSPKYLFRKEGQNVTLSCEQNLNHDAMYWYRQDPGQGLRLIYYSQIVNDFQKGDIAEGYSVSREKKESFPLTVTSAQKNPTAFYLCAGRDRVGQSQHFGDGTRLSIL.

This clonotype appeared once. The CDR3 region has the DNA TGCAGTGCTAGAGGCCCCCGACGGGGGTTTAACTATGGCTACACCTTC. Its protein is CSARGPRRGFNYGYTF. The genes are TRBV20-1 and TRBJ1-2, with D tentatively TRBD1 (5 bases). Trimming took 1 base from V and 1 from J, leaving 16 bases between them. Germline CDR1 is DFQATT and CDR2 is SNEGSKA (reference sequence). The CDR3 loop spans 16 amino acids.

This clonotype was counted many times. This chain connects TRBV19 to TRBJ1-4; D is undetermined. This CDR3 spans 16 amino acids. CDR1 and CDR2 from the germline V gene are LNHDA and SQIVND (reference sequence). V shed 4 bases and J shed 4 bases, with 16 bases lying between them. The CDR3 DNA sequence: TGTGCCAGTAGTAGACCCCGGACCGCTGTTAATGAAAAACTGTTTTTT. This gives the protein CASSRPRTAVNEKLFF.

The chain is built from TRBV6-1 and TRBJ1-5; 7 nucleotides align to TRBD1. J was trimmed by 1 base and V by 10 bases; bases with no gene match: 10. Germline CDR1 and CDR2: MNHNS and SASEGT. The CDR3 runs to 15 residues. The CDR3 nucleotides are TGTGCCACCCGATCGTTACAGGGGAGCAATCAGCCCCAGCATTTT. Protein: CATRSLQGSNQPQHF.

This clonotype came up many times. This chain connects TRBV6-6 to TRBJ2-7; D tentatively reads TRBD1 or TRBD2 (5 bases each). Germline values: CDR1 MNHNY, CDR2 SVGAGI (reference sequence). V was trimmed by 6 bases and J by 5 bases, leaving 23 bases between them. This CDR3 has 16 amino acids. CDR3 nucleotides: TGTGCCAGCAGACACTCGATAAGGGACGGACCTAACGAGCAGTACGTC. Its translation is CASRHSIRDGPNEQYV.

The chain has TRBV20-1 and TRBJ2-7; a weak D match, TRBD1 (6 bases). V was trimmed by 5 bases and J by 3 bases, leaving 17 bases between them. The length of the CDR3 is 14 residues. The germline V gene has CDR1 DFQATT and CDR2 SNEGSKA (reference sequence). The CDR3 sequence is CSASVTGQDYEQYF. The CDR3 bases are TGCAGTGCTTCCGTGACAGGACAAGACTACGAGCAGTACTTC.